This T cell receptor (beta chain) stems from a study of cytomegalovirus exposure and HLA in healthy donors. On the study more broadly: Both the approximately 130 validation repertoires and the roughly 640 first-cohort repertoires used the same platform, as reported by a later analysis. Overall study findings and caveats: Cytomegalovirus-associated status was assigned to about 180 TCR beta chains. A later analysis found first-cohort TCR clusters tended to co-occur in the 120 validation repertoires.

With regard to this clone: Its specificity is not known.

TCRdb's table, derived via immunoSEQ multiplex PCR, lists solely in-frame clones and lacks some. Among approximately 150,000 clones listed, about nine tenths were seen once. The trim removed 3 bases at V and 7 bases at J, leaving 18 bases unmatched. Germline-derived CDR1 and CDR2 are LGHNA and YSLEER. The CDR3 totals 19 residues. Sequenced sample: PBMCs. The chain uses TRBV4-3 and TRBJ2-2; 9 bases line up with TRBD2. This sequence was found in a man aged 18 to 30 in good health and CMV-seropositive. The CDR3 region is CASSHTFLPWREGVGELFF. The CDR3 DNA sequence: TGCGCCAGCAGCCACACTTTCCTCCCCTGGCGGGAGGGCGTCGGGGAGCTGTTTTTT.